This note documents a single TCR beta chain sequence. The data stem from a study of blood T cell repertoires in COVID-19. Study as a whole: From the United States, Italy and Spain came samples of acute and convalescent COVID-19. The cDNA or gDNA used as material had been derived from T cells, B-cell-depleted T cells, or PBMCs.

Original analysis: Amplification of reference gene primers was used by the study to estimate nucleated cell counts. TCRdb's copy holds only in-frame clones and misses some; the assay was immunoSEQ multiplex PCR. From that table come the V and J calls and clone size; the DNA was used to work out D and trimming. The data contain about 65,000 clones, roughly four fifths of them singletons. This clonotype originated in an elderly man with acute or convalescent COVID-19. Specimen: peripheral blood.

The CDR3 sequence is CASSPTGGGTEAFF. In nucleotides, the CDR3 is TGTGCCAGCAGCCCGACAGGGGGAGGCACTGAAGCTTTCTTT. The rearrangement links TRBV13 to TRBJ1-1; the match to TRBD1 covers 9 bases. CDR1 is PRHDT and CDR2 is FYEKMQ in the germline V gene (reference sequence). The J segment lost 4 bases and the V segment lost 5 bases, leaving 5 bases of the junction unmatched. The CDR3 has 14 residues.